Following are 8 T cell receptor beta chains from one sample sequenced in a study of CD8+ T cells in alopecia areata. cDNA reverse transcribed from extracted RNA served as the sequencing template. Data came from immunoSEQ multiplex PCR; TCRdb stores just in-frame clones and leaves some out. The data show more than 110,000 clones, around three fifths seen once. The source material was CD4+ T cells sorted from blood, sampled at week 0. These receptors all come from a human donor with alopecia areata.

About this clone: Its ends do not fully match the called genes, so a read error is possible. This chain uses TRBV7-7 with TRBJ2-1; TRBD2 matches 7 bases. Germline CDR1 reads SSHAT; CDR2 reads FNYEAQ (reference sequence). The CDR3 runs 15 residues. The CDR3 DNA reads TGTGCTAGCAGCTTAAACCCGTCGGGGGGAAATGAGCAGTTCTTC. Translating gives CASSLNPSGGNEQFF.

This clone occurred a few times. V gene TRBV5-1 combines with J gene TRBJ1-1; possibly TRBD1 for D (6 bases). Germline CDR1 SGHRS, CDR2 YFSETQ. There are 14 residues in the CDR3. Trimming took off 0 bases at V and 3 bases at J, with 9 bases between the two ends. The CDR3 DNA sequence: TGCGCCAGCAGCTTGGTGTCAGGGGACACTGAAGCTTTCTTT. Translation: CASSLVSGDTEAFF.

The chain has TRBV7-9 and TRBJ2-3; 8 nucleotides line up with TRBD1. Germline CDR1 and CDR2: SEHNR and FQNEAQ (reference sequence). Trimming took 4 bases from V and 1 from J; bases not matched to a gene: 4. The CDR3 is 15 amino acids. CDR3 nucleotide sequence: TGTGCCAGCAGCTCTCAGGGGGCCGGCACAGATACGCAGTATTTT. This codes for CASSSQGAGTDTQYF. Complete variable domain (other parts from reference TRBV7-9 and TRBJ2-3): DTGVSQNPRHKITKRGQNVTFRCDPISEHNRLYWYRQTLGQGPEFLTYFQNEAQLEKSRLLSDRFSAERPKGSFSTLEIQRTEQGDSAMYLCASSSQGAGTDTQYFGPGTRLTVL.

This clone was detected only a few times. This same CDR3 is encoded by further DNA sequences in the sample. The V gene is TRBV15, the J gene TRBJ2-6; no clear D. CDR3 size: 14 residues. Germline V gene lookup returns CDR1 LNHNV and CDR2 YYDKDF (reference sequence). The V gene lost 1 base and the J gene lost 4 bases, with 5 bases spanning the gap. The CDR3, as DNA: TGTGCCACCAGCAGAGGGTCCGGGGCCAACGTCCTGACTTTC. Translating it yields CATSRGSGANVLTF.

This clone was seen a handful of times. This sequence joins TRBV6-1 and TRBJ2-1, with 8 bases identical to TRBD1. V was pared by 11 bases and J by 0 bases, with 3 bases of the junction left unmatched. This CDR3 contains 13 residues. Germline V lookup: CDR1 MNHNS, CDR2 SASEGT. For the CDR3, the DNA is TGTGCCGGACAGGGACTCTCCTACAATGAGCAGTTCTTC. Its protein product is CAGQGLSYNEQFF.

The chain combines TRBV7-2 with TRBJ1-2; D gene ambiguous. CDR1 and CDR2 (germline): SGHTA, FQGNSA. CDR3 size: 15 residues. Trimming left V 5 bases short and J 4 bases short, with 17 bases between. This CDR3 reads CASSRSDGPGYGYTF. In DNA form, the CDR3 reads TGTGCCAGCAGCCGTTCCGACGGACCTGGCTATGGCTACACCTTC.

Comment on this clone: The same CDR3 also results from other DNA sequences found in this sample. CDR3 nucleotide sequence: TGTGCCAGCAGTGAACCGGGTTACTATGGCTACACCTTC. Amino acid sequence: CASSEPGYYGYTF. V gene TRBV25-1 combines with J gene TRBJ1-2; D remains ambiguous. Germline V gene lookup returns CDR1 MGHDK and CDR2 SYGVNS. Trimming pared 2 bases from V and 3 bases from J, leaving 7 bases between. The CDR3 length is 13 residues.

This sequence joins TRBV6-6 and TRBJ1-1; D ambiguous. V shed 4 bases and J shed 4 bases, with 10 bases lying between them. The CDR3 spans 13 residues. The germline gives CDR1 MNHNY, CDR2 SVGAGI (reference sequence). CDR3 sequence reads: CASSFAAGTEAFF. CDR3 sequence (DNA): TGTGCCAGCAGTTTTGCGGCGGGCACTGAAGCTTTCTTT.